The clone carrying this TCR beta chain was counted only a few times. These data are taken from a study of blood T cell repertoires in COVID-19. At the level of the study: Samples of COVID-19 (acute and convalescent) were obtained from the United States, Italy and Spain. T cells, B-cell-depleted T cells, or PBMCs supplied cDNA or gDNA.

Original processing notes: Amplification with reference gene primers provided the estimates of nucleated cell counts. The table came from immunoSEQ multiplex PCR; TCRdb's copy has only in-frame clones and leaves some out. That table gives V, J and clone size, and the DNA gave D and trimming. This sample carries approximately 28,000 clones, 72% of them seen once, and the ten largest clones take under 25%. CDR1 and CDR2 from the germline V gene are MNHEY and SVGAGI. There are 13 residues in the CDR3. V shed 6 bases and J shed 4 bases, with 12 bases lying between them. This sequence joins TRBV6-5 and TRBJ1-1; the D is unclear. The sample consisted of peripheral blood. The source is a boy between 2 and 10 years old with active or convalescent COVID-19. The CDR3 region is CASRRNGATEAFF. CDR3 bases: TGTGCCAGCAGGCGTAACGGAGCCACTGAAGCTTTCTTT.